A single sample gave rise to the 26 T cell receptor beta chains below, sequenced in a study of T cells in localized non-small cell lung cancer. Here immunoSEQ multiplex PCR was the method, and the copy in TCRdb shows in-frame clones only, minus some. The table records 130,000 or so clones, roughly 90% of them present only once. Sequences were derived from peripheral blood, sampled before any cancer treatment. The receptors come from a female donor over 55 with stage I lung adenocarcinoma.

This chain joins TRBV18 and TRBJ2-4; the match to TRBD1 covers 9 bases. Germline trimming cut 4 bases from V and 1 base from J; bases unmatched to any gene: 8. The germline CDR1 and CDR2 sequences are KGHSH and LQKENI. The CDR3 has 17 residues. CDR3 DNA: TGTGCCAGCTCACTAGAGGGACAGGGTTGGGCCAAAAACATTCAGTACTTC. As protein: CASSLEGQGWAKNIQYF.

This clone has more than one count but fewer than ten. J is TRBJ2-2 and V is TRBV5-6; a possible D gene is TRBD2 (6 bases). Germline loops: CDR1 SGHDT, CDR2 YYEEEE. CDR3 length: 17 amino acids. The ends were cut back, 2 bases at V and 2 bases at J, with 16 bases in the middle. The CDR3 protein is CASSFTPGGINTGELFF. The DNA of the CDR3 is TGTGCCAGCAGCTTCACCCCTGGGGGGATAAACACCGGGGAGCTGTTTTTT.

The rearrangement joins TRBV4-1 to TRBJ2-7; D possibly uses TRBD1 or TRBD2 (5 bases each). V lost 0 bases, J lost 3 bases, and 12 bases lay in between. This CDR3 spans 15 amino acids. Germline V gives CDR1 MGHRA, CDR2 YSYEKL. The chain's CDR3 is CASSQDPTGLYEQYF. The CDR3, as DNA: TGCGCCAGCAGCCAAGATCCTACGGGGCTCTACGAGCAGTACTTC.

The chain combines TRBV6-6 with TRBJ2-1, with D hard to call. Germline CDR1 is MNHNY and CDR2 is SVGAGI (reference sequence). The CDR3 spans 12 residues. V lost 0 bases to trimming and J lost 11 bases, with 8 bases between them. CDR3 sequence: CASSYSLGKQFF. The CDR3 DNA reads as TGTGCCAGCAGTTACTCTCTGGGGAAGCAGTTCTTC.

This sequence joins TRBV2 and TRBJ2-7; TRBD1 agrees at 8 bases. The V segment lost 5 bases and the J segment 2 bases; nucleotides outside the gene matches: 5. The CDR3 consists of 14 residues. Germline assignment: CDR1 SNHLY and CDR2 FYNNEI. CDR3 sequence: CASSSQGETYEQYF. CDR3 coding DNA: TGTGCCAGCAGTTCACAGGGGGAGACCTACGAGCAGTACTTC.

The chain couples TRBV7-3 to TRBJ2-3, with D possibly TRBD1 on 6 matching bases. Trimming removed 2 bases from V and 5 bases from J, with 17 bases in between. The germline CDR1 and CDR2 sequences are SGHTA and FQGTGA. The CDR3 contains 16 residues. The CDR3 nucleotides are TGTGCCAGCAGCTTACATCCCTGGGGGCAAGTAGATACGCAGTATTTT. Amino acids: CASSLHPWGQVDTQYF.

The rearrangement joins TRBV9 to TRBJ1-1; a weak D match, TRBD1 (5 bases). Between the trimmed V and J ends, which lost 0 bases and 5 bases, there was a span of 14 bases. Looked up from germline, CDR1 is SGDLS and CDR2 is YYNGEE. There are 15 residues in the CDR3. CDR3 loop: CASSVGRGEGTEAFF. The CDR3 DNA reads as TGTGCCAGCAGCGTAGGTCGCGGGGAGGGGACTGAAGCTTTCTTT.

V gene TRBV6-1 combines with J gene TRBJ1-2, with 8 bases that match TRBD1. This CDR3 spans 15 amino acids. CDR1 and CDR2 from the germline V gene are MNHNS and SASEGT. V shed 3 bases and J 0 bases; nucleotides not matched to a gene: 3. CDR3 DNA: TGTGCCAGCAGTGAGACAGGGGCCCCTAACTATGGCTACACCTTC. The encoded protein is CASSETGAPNYGYTF.

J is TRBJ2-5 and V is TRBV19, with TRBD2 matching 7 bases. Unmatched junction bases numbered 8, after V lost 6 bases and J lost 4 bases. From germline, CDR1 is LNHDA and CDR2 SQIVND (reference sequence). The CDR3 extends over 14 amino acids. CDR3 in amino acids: CASSPGGAPETQYF. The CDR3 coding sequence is TGTGCCAGTAGCCCGGGGGGAGCCCCAGAGACCCAGTACTTC.

CDR3 sequence reads: CASSRTALGGRPDTQYF. The CDR3 nucleotides are TGTGCCAGCAGCCGGACCGCGCTTGGCGGGAGGCCAGATACGCAGTATTTT. This chain joins TRBV5-4 and TRBJ2-3; 8 bases fit TRBD2. The V segment lost 4 bases and the J segment 4 bases; nucleotides outside the gene matches: 14. CDR3 length: 17 residues. Germline V lookup: CDR1 SGHNT, CDR2 YYREEE (reference sequence).

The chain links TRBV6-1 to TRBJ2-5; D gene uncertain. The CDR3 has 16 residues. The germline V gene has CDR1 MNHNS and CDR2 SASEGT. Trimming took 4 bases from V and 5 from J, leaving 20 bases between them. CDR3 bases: TGTGCCAGCAGTGCCGGTCAAGTTGCAAGACGGGAGACCCAGTACTTC. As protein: CASSAGQVARRETQYF.

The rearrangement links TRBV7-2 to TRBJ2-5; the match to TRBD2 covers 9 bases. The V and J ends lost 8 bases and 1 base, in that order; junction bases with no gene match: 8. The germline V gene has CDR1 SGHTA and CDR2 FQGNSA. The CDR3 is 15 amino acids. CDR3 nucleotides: TGTGCCAGCGGACCTAGCGGGAAGTCCCAAGAGACCCAGTACTTC. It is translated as CASGPSGKSQETQYF.

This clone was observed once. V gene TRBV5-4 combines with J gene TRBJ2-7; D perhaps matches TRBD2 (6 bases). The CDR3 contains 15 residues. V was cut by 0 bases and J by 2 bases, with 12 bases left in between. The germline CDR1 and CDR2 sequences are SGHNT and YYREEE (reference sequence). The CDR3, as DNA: TGTGCCAGCAGCTTGGTAGGGACTGCCGCCTACGAGCAGTACTTC. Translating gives CASSLVGTAAYEQYF.

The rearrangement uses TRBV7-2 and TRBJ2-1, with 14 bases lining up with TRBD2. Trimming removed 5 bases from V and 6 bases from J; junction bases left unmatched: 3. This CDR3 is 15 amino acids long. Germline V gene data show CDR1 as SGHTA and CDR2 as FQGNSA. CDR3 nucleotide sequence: TGTGCCAGCAGCCGAGGACTAGCGGGAGGCAATGAGCAGTTCTTC. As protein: CASSRGLAGGNEQFF.

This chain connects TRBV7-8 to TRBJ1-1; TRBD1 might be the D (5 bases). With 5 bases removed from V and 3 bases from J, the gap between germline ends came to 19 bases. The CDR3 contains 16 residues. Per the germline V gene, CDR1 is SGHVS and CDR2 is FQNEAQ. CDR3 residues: CASSHYMRSGDTEAFF. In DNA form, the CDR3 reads TGTGCCAGCAGCCACTACATGCGGTCGGGGGACACTGAAGCTTTCTTT.

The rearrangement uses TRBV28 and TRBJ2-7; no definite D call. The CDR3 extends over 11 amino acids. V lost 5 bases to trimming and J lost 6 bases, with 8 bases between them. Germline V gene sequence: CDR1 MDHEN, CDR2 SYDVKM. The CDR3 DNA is TGTGCCAGCAGTCTTTATCGCGAGCAGTACTTC. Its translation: CASSLYREQYF.

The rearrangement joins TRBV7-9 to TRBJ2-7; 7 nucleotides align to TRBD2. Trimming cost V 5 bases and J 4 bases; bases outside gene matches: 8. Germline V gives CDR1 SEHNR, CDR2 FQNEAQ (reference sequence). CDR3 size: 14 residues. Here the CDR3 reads CASSLSGAPYEQYF. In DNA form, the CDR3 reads TGTGCCAGCAGCCTAAGCGGGGCCCCTTACGAGCAGTACTTC.

CDR3 DNA sequence: TGTGCCAGCAGGCCCACAGGGGAAACTAATGAAAAACTGTTTTTT. Its protein is CASRPTGETNEKLFF. V and J are TRBV5-6 and TRBJ1-4, with 7 bases identical to TRBD1. Germline CDR1 and CDR2: SGHDT and YYEEEE. This CDR3 has 15 residues. The V gene end was trimmed by 5 bases and the J gene end by 1 base; junction bases not matched to a gene: 5.

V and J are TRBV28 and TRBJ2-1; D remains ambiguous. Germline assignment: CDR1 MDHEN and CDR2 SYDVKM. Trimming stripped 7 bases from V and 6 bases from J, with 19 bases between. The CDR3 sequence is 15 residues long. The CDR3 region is CASTPTPPKGNEQFF. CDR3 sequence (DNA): TGTGCCAGCACCCCGACTCCGCCAAAGGGCAATGAGCAGTTCTTC.

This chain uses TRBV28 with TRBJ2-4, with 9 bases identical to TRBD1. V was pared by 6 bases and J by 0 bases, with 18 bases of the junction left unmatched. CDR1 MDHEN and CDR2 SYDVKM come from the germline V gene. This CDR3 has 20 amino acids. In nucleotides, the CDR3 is TGTGCCAGCAGACCCCCCTCGGTCGGGACAGGGAAGACAGCCAAAAACATTCAGTACTTC. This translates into CASRPPSVGTGKTAKNIQYF.

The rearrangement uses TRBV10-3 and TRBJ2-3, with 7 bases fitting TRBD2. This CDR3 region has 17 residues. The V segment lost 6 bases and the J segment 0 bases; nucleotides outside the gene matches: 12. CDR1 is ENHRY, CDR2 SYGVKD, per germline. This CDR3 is CAIRRVQRDSSTDTQYF. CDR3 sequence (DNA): TGTGCCATCAGAAGGGTTCAGCGGGACTCTAGCACAGATACGCAGTATTTT.

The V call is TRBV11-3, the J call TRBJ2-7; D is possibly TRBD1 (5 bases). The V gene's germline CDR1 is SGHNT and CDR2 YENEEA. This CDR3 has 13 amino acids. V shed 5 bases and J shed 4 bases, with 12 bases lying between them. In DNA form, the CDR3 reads TGTGCCAGCAGCCACCAGACAGATTACGAGCAGTACTTC. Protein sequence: CASSHQTDYEQYF.

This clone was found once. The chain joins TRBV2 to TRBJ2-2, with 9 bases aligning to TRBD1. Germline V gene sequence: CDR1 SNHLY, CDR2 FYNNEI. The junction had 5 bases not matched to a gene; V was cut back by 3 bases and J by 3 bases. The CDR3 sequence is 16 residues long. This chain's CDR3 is CASSDPGTGYTGELFF. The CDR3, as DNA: TGTGCCAGCAGTGATCCAGGGACAGGGTACACCGGGGAGCTGTTTTTT.

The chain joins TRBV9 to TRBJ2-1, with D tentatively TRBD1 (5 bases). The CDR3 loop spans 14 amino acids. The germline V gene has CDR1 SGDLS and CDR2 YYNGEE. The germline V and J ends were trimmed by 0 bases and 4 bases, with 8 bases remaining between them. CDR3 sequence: CASSVVSGYNEQFF. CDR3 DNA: TGTGCCAGCAGCGTAGTGTCAGGGTACAATGAGCAGTTCTTC.

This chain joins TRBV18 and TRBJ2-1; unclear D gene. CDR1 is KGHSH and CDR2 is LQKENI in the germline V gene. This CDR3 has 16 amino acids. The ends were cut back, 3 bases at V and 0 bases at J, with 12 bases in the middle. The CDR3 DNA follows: TGTGCCAGCTCACCGCCTAGAGGCAGCTCCTACAATGAGCAGTTCTTC. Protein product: CASSPPRGSSYNEQFF.

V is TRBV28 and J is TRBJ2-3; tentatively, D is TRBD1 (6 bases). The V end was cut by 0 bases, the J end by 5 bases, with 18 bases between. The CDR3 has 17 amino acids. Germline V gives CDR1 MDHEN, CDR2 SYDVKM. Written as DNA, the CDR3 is TGTGCCAGCAGTTTATGGGGGGCCGGGACCCGTAAAGATACGCAGTATTTT. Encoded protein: CASSLWGAGTRKDTQYF.